This T cell receptor beta chain was retrieved from a study of CD4 T cells in relation to SARS-CoV-2 and coronaviruses. About the study: After around 10 days of antigen culture, PBMC TCR beta CDR3s were sequenced. The negative reference was HIV-1 Nef peptide pool or peptide-free culture.

The CDR3 consists of 15 residues. Per the germline V gene, CDR1 is MNHNS and CDR2 is SASEGT. Trimming at V came to 3 bases and at J to 9 bases, leaving 5 bases not matched to a gene. In the case of this clone: Antigen specificity is unknown.

The unexposed donors gave CD4+ T cells in about 2011-2018, prior to COVID-19. CD4+ T cells were isolated from the cells after more than nine days of culture. Profiling relied on immunoSEQ multiplex PCR, and the TCRdb table lists in-frame clones only, not all of them. The sample yields 20,000 to 25,000 clones, roughly 80% seen once. This TCR was sampled from a human donor in good health. Source material: CD4+ T cells from PBMCs, cultured in vitro. The rearrangement uses TRBV6-1 and TRBJ2-1; TRBD2 aligns across 13 bases. In DNA, the CDR3 is TGTGCCAGCAGTGAGGCACTAGCGGGAGGGCTTGAGCAGTTCTTC. Translated: CASSEALAGGLEQFF.